This paragraph covers one TCR beta chain sequence. Antigen unknown. V lost 3 bases, J lost 2 bases, and 11 bases lay in between. CDR1 KGHSH and CDR2 LQKENI come from the germline V gene. The CDR3 is 15 amino acids. The data were obtained in a study of T cells after yellow fever vaccination. Study results and caveats: It was a small share of clonotypes that appeared in both CD4 and CD8 compartments. Contamination of FACS-sorted repertoires by abundant clonotypes from the bulk population could occur.

The study made its TCR cDNA through 5'RACE template switching. That step introduced a universal primer site along with UMIs. Using its own MiXCR run on the 5' RACE reads, TCRdb lists one record per CDR3 protein. The sample has approximately 170,000 distinct CDR3 sequences, approximately 10% seen once. The specimen was CD8+ T cells sorted from PBMCs, collected 15 days after the yellow fever booster vaccination. This chain connects TRBV18 to TRBJ1-5, with D perhaps matching TRBD1 (5 bases). The TCR sequence derives from a young man who received the YFV17D yellow fever vaccine. The CDR3 sequence is CASSPTGVGNQPQHF. The CDR3 bases are TGTGCCAGCTCACCTACAGGTGTAGGCAATCAGCCCCAGCATTTT.